The rows below give T cell receptor beta chains drawn from one sample of a study of response to subunit inactivated influenza vaccine. TCRdb re-analysed the RT-PCR reads in MiXCR, keeping a single row per CDR3 protein. The sample carries 550,000 to 800,000 distinct CDR3 sequences, around 16% recorded once. The sequencing here drew on PBMCs from blood, taken approximately 13 days after vaccination. Every receptor here comes from a man between 45 and 60 years old who received an inactivated influenza vaccine. Both conserved end residues are part of each CDR3. The order of the fields is V gene, D gene, J gene, clone size, CDR3 protein, CDR3 DNA. A D gene is named only where the DNA matches it firmly. A clone size is listed for some rows: how often the clone was seen (once, few, many), or a class if it is expanded.

V: TRBV4-2; D: TRBD1; J: TRBJ1-5; size: many; CDR3: CASSQGDRGNQPQHF; DNA: TGTGCCAGCAGCCAAGGTGACAGGGGCAATCAGCCCCAGCATTTT
V: TRBV5-1; D: -; J: TRBJ1-6; size: few; CDR3: CASSLHQGFGSPLHF; DNA: TGCGCCAGCAGCTTGCACCAAGGCTTTGGCTCACCCCTCCACTTT
V: TRBV11-2; D: -; J: TRBJ2-7; size: -; CDR3: CASSFGTAHEQYF; DNA: TGTGCCAGCAGCTTCGGGACTGCCCACGAGCAGTACTTC
V: TRBV7-2; D: -; J: TRBJ2-2; size: -; CDR3: CASSLRRGELFF; DNA: TGTGCCAGCAGCTTAAGGAGGGGGGAGCTGTTTTTT
V: TRBV28; D: -; J: TRBJ2-7; size: -; CDR3: CASSQSREFPYPDYYEQYF; DNA: TGTGCCAGCAGCCAATCTCGAGAATTTCCCTACCCTGACTACTACGAGCAGTACTTC
V: TRBV7-2; D: TRBD1; J: TRBJ2-2; size: few; CDR3: CASSSTGGNTGELFF; DNA: TGTGCCAGCAGCTCCACAGGGGGGAACACCGGGGAGCTGTTTTTT
V: TRBV7-9; D: TRBD1; J: TRBJ2-3; size: -; CDR3: CASSLGQAKSTDTQYF; DNA: TGTGCCAGCAGCTTGGGACAGGCCAAGAGCACAGATACGCAGTATTTT
V: TRBV7-8; D: TRBD2; J: TRBJ2-3; size: -; CDR3: CASSRRGRGHTQYF; DNA: TGTGCCAGCAGCAGGAGAGGGAGGGGCCATACGCAGTATTTT
V: TRBV20-1; D: -; J: TRBJ2-7; size: -; CDR3: CSAPKTGATYEQYF; DNA: TGCAGTGCTCCTAAGACCGGGGCCACCTACGAGCAGTACTTC
V: TRBV5-1; D: TRBD1; J: TRBJ2-7; size: many; CDR3: CASSLDRDYEQYF; DNA: TGTGCCAGCAGCTTGGACAGGGACTACGAGCAGTACTTC
V: TRBV6-1; D: TRBD1; J: TRBJ1-4; size: many; CDR3: CASSLGQVNEKLFF; DNA: TGTGCCAGCAGCCTCGGACAGGTTAATGAAAAACTGTTTTTT
V: TRBV28; D: TRBD2; J: TRBJ2-3; size: few; CDR3: CASSSSGSVDTQYF; DNA: TGTGCCAGCAGCTCTAGCGGGAGTGTAGATACGCAGTATTTT
V: TRBV9; D: TRBD1; J: TRBJ2-1; size: many; CDR3: CASSVGQGGYNEQFF; DNA: TGTGCCAGCAGCGTGGGACAGGGAGGGTACAATGAGCAGTTCTTC
V: TRBV5-1; D: -; J: TRBJ2-5; size: few; CDR3: CASSSGERTSQYF; DNA: TGCGCCAGCAGCTCCGGCGAGAGGACTTCCCAGTACTTC
V: TRBV3-1; D: -; J: TRBJ2-5; size: -; CDR3: CASSQGSIQETQYF; DNA: TGTGCCAGCAGCCAAGGCTCTATACAAGAGACCCAGTACTTC
V: TRBV2; D: TRBD2; J: TRBJ2-1; size: -; CDR3: CASSDPSGGYNEQFF; DNA: TGTGCCAGCAGTGACCCTAGCGGGGGGTACAATGAGCAGTTCTTC
V: TRBV24-1; D: TRBD1; J: TRBJ1-1; size: many; CDR3: CATSAGDRGRKNTEAFF; DNA: TGTGCCACCAGTGCCGGGGACAGGGGGCGAAAGAACACTGAAGCTTTCTTT
V: TRBV7-9; D: TRBD1; J: TRBJ1-6; size: -; CDR3: CASSPQGAGNSPLHF; DNA: TGTGCCAGCAGCCCCCAGGGGGCTGGTAATTCACCCCTCCACTTT
V: TRBV20-1; D: TRBD1; J: TRBJ2-7; size: -; CDR3: CSARTGRAGTGLNEQYF; DNA: TGCAGTGCTAGAACGGGCCGAGCAGGGACAGGGTTGAACGAGCAGTACTTC
V: TRBV7-8; D: -; J: TRBJ1-1; size: few; CDR3: CASSPSGGASMNTEAFF; DNA: TGTGCCAGCAGCCCGTCGGGAGGGGCTAGTATGAACACTGAAGCTTTCTTT
V: TRBV7-7; D: TRBD2; J: TRBJ2-5; size: many; CDR3: CASSKGLAGGLETQYF; DNA: TGTGCCAGCAGCAAGGGACTAGCGGGAGGGTTAGAGACCCAGTACTTC
V: TRBV20-1; D: TRBD2; J: TRBJ2-7; size: -; CDR3: CSGAPGLGGVRYF; DNA: TGCAGTGGCGCGCCGGGACTAGGGGGGGTAAGGTACTTC
V: TRBV24-1; D: -; J: TRBJ2-2; size: few; CDR3: CATSAGAGGLFF; DNA: TGTGCCACATCAGCCGGGGCTGGTGGGCTGTTTTTT
V: TRBV20-1; D: -; J: TRBJ2-7; size: few; CDR3: CSASPRLGNYEQYF; DNA: TGCAGTGCTAGCCCGAGACTAGGGAACTACGAGCAGTACTTC
V: TRBV12-3/TRBV12-4; D: TRBD2; J: TRBJ2-4; size: few; CDR3: CASSPQAGGPVIQYF; DNA: TGTGCCAGCAGTCCACAAGCGGGGGGGCCAGTCATTCAGTACTTC
V: TRBV7-2; D: -; J: TRBJ2-3; size: few; CDR3: CASSMTSTSTDTQYF; DNA: TGTGCCAGCAGCATGACTTCTACCAGCACAGATACGCAGTATTTT
V: TRBV2; D: -; J: TRBJ1-2; size: -; CDR3: CASSERNNYGYTF; DNA: TGTGCCAGCAGTGAGCGGAATAACTATGGCTACACCTTC
V: TRBV29-1; D: -; J: TRBJ2-2; size: few; CDR3: CSGGQTNTGELFF; DNA: TGCAGCGGTGGACAGACGAACACCGGGGAGCTGTTTTTT
V: TRBV7-8; D: TRBD2; J: TRBJ2-3; size: -; CDR3: CASSLVASGRIDTQYF; DNA: TGTGCCAGCAGCTTAGTGGCTAGCGGGAGAATAGATACGCAGTATTTT
V: TRBV6-1; D: -; J: TRBJ2-5; size: -; CDR3: CASSPFRDKETQYF; DNA: TGTGCCAGCAGCCCCTTCCGGGACAAAGAGACCCAGTACTTC
V: TRBV6-5; D: -; J: TRBJ2-1; size: -; CDR3: CASSYVGEQFF; DNA: TGTGCCAGCAGTTACGTCGGCGAGCAGTTCTTC
V: TRBV27; D: TRBD2; J: TRBJ2-1; size: -; CDR3: CASSLIPAGGQSSYNEQFF; DNA: TGTGCCAGCAGTTTAATACCAGCGGGAGGACAGAGCTCCTACAATGAGCAGTTCTTC
V: TRBV28; D: -; J: TRBJ1-4; size: few; CDR3: CASRAGTPEKLFF; DNA: TGTGCCAGCAGAGCCGGGACCCCAGAAAAACTGTTTTTT
V: TRBV4-1; D: -; J: TRBJ1-3; size: few; CDR3: CASSQPPYRSGNTIYF; DNA: TGCGCCAGCAGCCAGCCCCCCTACAGATCTGGAAACACCATATATTTT
V: TRBV4-3; D: -; J: TRBJ2-5; size: -; CDR3: CASSQDRLARETQYF; DNA: TGCGCCAGCAGCCAAGATAGGCTAGCTCGGGAGACCCAGTACTTC
V: TRBV14; D: TRBD1; J: TRBJ2-2; size: few; CDR3: CASSQLGTGRPGELFF; DNA: TGTGCCAGCAGCCAACTCGGGACAGGGCGCCCCGGGGAGCTGTTTTTT
V: TRBV14; D: TRBD2; J: TRBJ2-3; size: -; CDR3: CASQRGGGADTQYF; DNA: TGTGCCAGCCAAAGAGGCGGGGGGGCTGATACGCAGTATTTT
V: TRBV5-1; D: -; J: TRBJ2-6; size: few; CDR3: CASSPGGGFKTGANVLTF; DNA: TGCGCCAGCAGCCCTGGGGGGGGCTTTAAGACTGGGGCCAACGTCCTGACTTTC
V: TRBV7-2; D: TRBD2; J: TRBJ2-3; size: many; CDR3: CASSPGTSGRTDTQYF; DNA: TGTGCCAGCAGCCCCGGGACTAGCGGCCGCACAGATACGCAGTATTTT
V: TRBV12-3/TRBV12-4; D: -; J: TRBJ1-3; size: few; CDR3: CASRQQGISGNTIYF; DNA: TGTGCCAGCAGACAACAGGGAATCTCTGGAAACACCATATATTTT
V: TRBV11-2; D: TRBD1; J: TRBJ2-3; size: many; CDR3: CASSLTGSSTDTQYF; DNA: TGTGCCAGCAGCTTGACAGGGTCTAGCACAGATACGCAGTATTTT
V: TRBV6-4; D: TRBD2; J: TRBJ2-7; size: few; CDR3: CASSGLAGASYEQYF; DNA: TGTGCCAGCAGTGGCCTAGCGGGAGCTTCCTACGAGCAGTACTTC
V: TRBV7-9; D: -; J: TRBJ2-7; size: few; CDR3: CASSSDWTPLNEQYF; DNA: TGTGCCAGCAGCTCCGATTGGACCCCGTTGAACGAGCAGTACTTC
V: TRBV29-1; D: TRBD2; J: TRBJ2-3; size: -; CDR3: CSVEVFRTSGRRTDTQYF; DNA: TGCAGCGTTGAAGTATTTAGGACTAGCGGGAGGCGCACAGATACGCAGTATTTT
V: TRBV20-1; D: -; J: TRBJ1-5; size: few; CDR3: CSARQGRQPQHF; DNA: TGCAGTGCCAGGCAGGGGCGGCAGCCCCAGCATTTT
V: TRBV20-1; D: -; J: TRBJ2-4; size: -; CDR3: CSARLQGREQNIQYF; DNA: TGCAGTGCACGATTGCAGGGACGCGAACAAAACATTCAGTACTTC
V: TRBV5-1; D: TRBD1; J: TRBJ2-1; size: -; CDR3: CASSLRDSTNEQFF; DNA: TGCGCCAGCAGCTTAAGGGACAGCACCAATGAGCAGTTCTTC
V: TRBV7-9; D: -; J: TRBJ1-2; size: -; CDR3: CASSGGGYGYTF; DNA: TGTGCCAGCAGCGGAGGGGGTTATGGCTACACCTTC
V: TRBV7-2; D: TRBD1; J: TRBJ1-1; size: -; CDR3: CASSLVGTGGWNTEAFF; DNA: TGTGCCAGCAGCTTAGTGGGGACAGGGGGGTGGAACACTGAAGCTTTCTTT
V: TRBV28; D: TRBD2; J: TRBJ2-3; size: -; CDR3: CGAGGGPATDTQYF; DNA: TGTGGCGCCGGGGGGGGACCAGCAACAGATACGCAGTATTTT
V: TRBV7-2; D: TRBD2; J: TRBJ2-1; size: -; CDR3: CATRTSGRYEQFF; DNA: TGTGCCACCCGGACTAGCGGGAGGTATGAGCAGTTCTTC
V: TRBV6-1; D: TRBD1; J: TRBJ1-5; size: many; CDR3: CASSLSWTGKYSNQPQHF; DNA: TGTGCCAGCAGCCTATCATGGACAGGGAAATATAGCAATCAGCCCCAGCATTTT
V: TRBV9; D: -; J: TRBJ2-3; size: -; CDR3: CASSVGPLGADTQYF; DNA: TGTGCCAGCAGCGTAGGTCCACTAGGGGCAGATACGCAGTATTTT
V: TRBV10-1; D: -; J: TRBJ2-1; size: -; CDR3: CASSGRENSYNEQFF; DNA: TGCGCCAGCAGCGGGCGGGAAAACTCCTACAATGAGCAGTTCTTC
V: TRBV7-2; D: -; J: TRBJ1-5; size: many; CDR3: CASSWGFNQPQHF; DNA: TGTGCCAGCAGTTGGGGGTTCAATCAGCCCCAGCATTTT
V: TRBV14; D: TRBD1; J: TRBJ2-7; size: few; CDR3: CASSLWDSQLYEQYF; DNA: TGTGCCAGCAGCCTTTGGGACAGCCAGCTCTACGAGCAGTACTTC
V: TRBV5-5; D: TRBD2; J: TRBJ2-1; size: many; CDR3: CASSGRGAGAGDNEQFF; DNA: TGTGCCAGCAGCGGGCGGGGGGCAGGGGCCGGAGACAATGAGCAGTTCTTC